The 5 T cell receptor beta chains listed next were all sequenced from one sample in a study of read filtering for tumor transcriptome and immune sequencing. Molecular barcoded adaptors covering alpha/delta and beta/gamma chains were used on 400 ng RNA. TCRdb processed the reads anew with MiXCR; each CDR3 protein has one entry. The sample holds about 130,000 distinct CDR3 sequences, roughly 13% seen once. The source material was a population of CD138-negative cells sorted from bone marrow. Receptors originate from a donor aged 40 or over with multiple myeloma.

The table lists this clonotype with many counts. V gene TRBV20-1 combines with J gene TRBJ1-2; TRBD1 might be the D (5 bases). The CDR3 is 13 amino acids. The ends were cut back, 5 bases at V and 4 bases at J, with 14 bases in the middle. Per germline, CDR1 DFQATT and CDR2 SNEGSKA (reference sequence). Here the CDR3 reads CSAPTRDPYGYTF. CDR3 nucleotides: TGCAGTGCTCCGACGAGGGACCCCTATGGCTACACCTTC.

Many counts were recorded for this clonotype. The rearrangement joins TRBV7-2 to TRBJ1-2; D possibly corresponds to TRBD1 (5 bases). V was pared by 1 base and J by 8 bases, with 17 bases between. Germline V CDR1 and CDR2: SGHTA, FQGNSA. The CDR3 is 15 amino acids. DNA of the CDR3: TGTGCCAGCAGCTTAGGGGGGTCACCCTTTAAAGGCTACACCTTC. This gives the protein CASSLGGSPFKGYTF.

This clonotype was observed a few times. The chain combines TRBV27 with TRBJ2-5; possibly TRBD1 for D (6 bases). Trimming cost V 4 bases and J 0 bases, with 12 bases left between them. Per germline, CDR1 MNHEY and CDR2 SMNVEV (reference sequence). This CDR3 has 15 amino acids. CDR3 sequence: CASSSLDRNQETQYF. In DNA form, the CDR3 reads TGTGCCAGCAGTTCTCTCGACAGGAACCAAGAGACCCAGTACTTC.

This clonotype appeared a few times. The rearrangement links TRBV5-1 to TRBJ1-1; TRBD1 might be the D (6 bases). The CDR3 loop spans 14 amino acids. Trimming took 4 bases from V and 1 from J, leaving 11 bases between them. Germline V gene sequence: CDR1 SGHRS, CDR2 YFSETQ. CDR3 amino acids: CASSPLQGNTEAFF. DNA for the CDR3: TGCGCCAGCAGCCCATTACAGGGGAACACTGAAGCTTTCTTT.

Many counts were recorded for this clonotype. V usage is TRBV20-1 and J usage is TRBJ1-4; 7 positions match TRBD1. The CDR3 has 15 residues. The V and J ends lost 6 bases and 8 bases, in that order; junction bases with no gene match: 15. The germline CDR1 and CDR2 sequences are DFQATT and SNEGSKA (reference sequence). DNA of the CDR3: TGCAGTGCGGCCAGACGAACAGGGGAAAGAGAAAAACTGTTTTTT. It yields the protein CSAARRTGEREKLFF.